This T cell receptor (beta chain) was captured in a study of blood T cell repertoires in COVID-19. Across the whole study: Among Cohort 3 donors, those recovered had two negative PCRs, clearance, or symptom resolution. Samples taken during acute and convalescent COVID-19 were collected in the United States, Italy and Spain.

Participants, about 18 to 90 years old, spanned about two dozen US areas. Authors' processing steps: Estimates of nucleated cell counts were drawn from the amplification of reference gene primers. Repertoires were generated with immunoSEQ multiplex PCR, while TCRdb's copy carries only in-frame clones and drops some. Clone size and V and J calls were adopted from that table, with D and trimming inferred from the DNA. The sample yields 400,000 or so clones, over 75% seen once. This TCR came from a middle-aged man in a cohort exposed to, infected with or recovered from COVID-19 (not recorded which). Material for sequencing was PBMCs or T cells enriched from blood (not recorded which).

Here the CDR3 reads CASSLHQGQQPQHF. The CDR3 DNA sequence: TGCGCCAGCAGCCTACACCAGGGTCAACAGCCCCAGCATTTT. The chain joins TRBV5-1 to TRBJ1-5; D perhaps matches TRBD1 (5 bases). V was trimmed by 4 bases and J by 7 bases, leaving 15 bases between them. CDR1 SGHRS and CDR2 YFSETQ come from the germline V gene. This CDR3 spans 14 amino acids. The full variable domain, completed using reference TRBV5-1 and TRBJ1-5, is KAGVTQTPRYLIKTRGQQVTLSCSPISGHRSVSWYQQTPGQGLQFLFEYFSETQRNKGNFPGRFSGRQFSNSRSEMNVSTLELGDSALYLCASSLHQGQQPQHFGDGTRLSIL.